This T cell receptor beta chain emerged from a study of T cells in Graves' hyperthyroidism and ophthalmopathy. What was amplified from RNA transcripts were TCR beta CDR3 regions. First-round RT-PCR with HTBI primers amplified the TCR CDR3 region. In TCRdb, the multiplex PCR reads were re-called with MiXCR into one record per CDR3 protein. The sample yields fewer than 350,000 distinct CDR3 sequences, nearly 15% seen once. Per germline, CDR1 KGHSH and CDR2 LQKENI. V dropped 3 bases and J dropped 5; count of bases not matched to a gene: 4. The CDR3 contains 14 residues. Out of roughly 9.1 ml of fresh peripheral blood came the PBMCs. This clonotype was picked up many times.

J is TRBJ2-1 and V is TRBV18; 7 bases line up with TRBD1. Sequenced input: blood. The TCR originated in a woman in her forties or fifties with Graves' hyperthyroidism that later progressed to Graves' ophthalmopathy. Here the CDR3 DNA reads TGTGCCAGCTCACCGGGACAGAATAACAATGAGCAGTTCTTC. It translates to CASSPGQNNNEQFF.